The source of this TCR beta chain is a study of T cells in Graves' hyperthyroidism and ophthalmopathy. Study background: Specimen type is peripheral blood, collected at initial diagnosis prior to any treatment.

Only a few counts were recorded for this clonotype. Subjects aged 18 to 65 presented with newly diagnosed hyperthyroidism of less than 2 months' duration. Cells are PBMCs isolated from 10 ml of fresh blood. Using RNA transcripts as the source, TCR beta CDR3 regions were amplified. A first-round RT-PCR of the TCR CDR3 used the HTBI primer set. One entry per CDR3 protein results from TCRdb running MiXCR on the multiplex PCR reads. Of about 840,000 distinct CDR3 sequences listed, about 38% are singletons. The germline V gene encodes CDR1 SGHAT and CDR2 FQNNGV. This CDR3 is 14 amino acids long. V was cut by 2 bases and J by 2 bases, with 10 bases left in between.

The clonotype originates from a man aged 18 to 30 with Graves' hyperthyroidism. The chain is built from TRBV11-2 and TRBJ2-7; D is unclear. Material: blood. The chain's CDR3 is CASSLQAATYEQYF. The CDR3, as DNA: TGTGCCAGCAGCTTACAGGCAGCCACCTACGAGCAGTACTTC.